This note documents a single TCR beta chain sequence. Its specificity is not known. The data originate from a study of T cells expressing NK-cell markers. Study overall: Repertoire data for TCR beta were derived from sorted T cells (CD3+CD56+NKG2C+, CD3+CD56+NKG2C- and CD3+CD56-NKG2C+). Findings of the study overall: These clonotypes, the leaders elsewhere, also led the CD3+CD56-NKG2C+ fraction in several donors. Roughly 6 donors showed dominant NKG2C+ clonotypes comprising roughly 1.0-7.0% of their CD8+ T cells.

The cDNA for TCR beta came from 5'RACE template switching with UMIs. TCRdb re-called the 5' RACE reads; every CDR3 protein appears as one record, without DNA. The specimen's table records under 200,000 distinct CDR3 sequences. This CDR3 has 15 residues. Germline lookup yields CDR1 MDHEN and CDR2 SYDVKM. V gene TRBV28 combines with J gene TRBJ1-5; there is no DNA to check the TCRdb D call of TRBD1. Specimen: blood T cells: a sorted CD56 or NKG2C T cell subset, CD4+ or CD8+ T cells, or bulk PBMC T cells (not recorded which). This clonotype originated in a woman between 18 and 69 years old in good health. This chain's CDR3 is CASSQTQGGNQPQHF.